This paragraph reports one TCR beta chain. Original methodology: Quantification of nucleated cells was approximated via reference gene primer amplification. Measured with immunoSEQ multiplex PCR; TCRdb has only the in-frame clones, and not every one. The V and J calls and clone size are taken from that table; D and trimming were inferred from the DNA. The sample consists of some 120,000 clones, about 85% of them appearing once. This entry comes from a study of blood T cell repertoires in COVID-19. About the research overall: The United States, Italy and Spain were the sources of the acute and convalescent COVID-19 samples. PBMCs, B-cell-depleted T cells, or T cells were the source of the cDNA or gDNA that made up the material.

The sequenced sample was peripheral blood. This clonotype originated in a man aged 80 or over with active or convalescent COVID-19.

CDR3 sequence (DNA): TGTGCCAGCAGTGAACTTACAGGGCTATGGCCCCAGCATTTT. It codes for CASSELTGLWPQHF. The chain employs TRBV6-1 and TRBJ1-5; weak D call: TRBD1 (6 bases). V gave up 2 bases and J gave up 9 bases, with 14 bases separating them. The germline V gene has CDR1 MNHNS and CDR2 SASEGT. The CDR3 loop spans 14 amino acids.